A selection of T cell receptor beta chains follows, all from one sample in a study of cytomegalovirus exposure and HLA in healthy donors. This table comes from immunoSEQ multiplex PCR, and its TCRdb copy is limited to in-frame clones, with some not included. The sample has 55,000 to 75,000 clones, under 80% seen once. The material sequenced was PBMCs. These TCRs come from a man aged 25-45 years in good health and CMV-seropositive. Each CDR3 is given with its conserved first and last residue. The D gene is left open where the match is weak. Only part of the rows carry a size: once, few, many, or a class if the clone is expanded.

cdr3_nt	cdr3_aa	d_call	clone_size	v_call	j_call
TGCGCCAGCAGCCAAGTATCAGGGTTCTACAATGAGCAGTTCTTC	CASSQVSGFYNEQFF	.	.	TRBV4-1	TRBJ2-1
TGTGCCAGCAGCTTCGCAGGGGTTACTGAAGCTTTCTTT	CASSFAGVTEAFF	.	.	TRBV7-8	TRBJ1-1
TGCGCCAGCAGCCTGGGACTAGTTACCGATACGCAGTATTTT	CASSLGLVTDTQYF	TRBD2	few	TRBV5-1	TRBJ2-3
TGTGCCAGCAGCTTCAGGGGGAGTAACGAGCAGTACTTC	CASSFRGSNEQYF	TRBD1	.	TRBV27	TRBJ2-7
TGTGCCAGCAGCGCCCAGTACAGACAGCCAGATACGCAGTATTTT	CASSAQYRQPDTQYF	.	.	TRBV9	TRBJ2-3
TGTGCCATCAGTGTGGAGAATTCGAATAGGTACTACAATGAGCAGTTCTTC	CAISVENSNRYYNEQFF	.	.	TRBV10-3	TRBJ2-1
TGTGCCAGCAGCTTAGAGCCTGGGAGACTGTTTTTT	CASSLEPGRLFF	.	.	TRBV7-9	TRBJ1-4
TGTGCCATCAGCGACAGGGGGCGAGGAGCCGGGGAGCTGTTTTTT	CAISDRGRGAGELFF	TRBD1	.	TRBV10-3	TRBJ2-2
TGCGCCAGCAGCCATCAAAGGGGGGGACATAACTCTGGAAACACCATATATTTT	CASSHQRGGHNSGNTIYF	.	once	TRBV4-3	TRBJ1-3
TGTGCCAGCTCTCCCGGGACAGGGGGTGGCTATGGCTACACCTTC	CASSPGTGGGYGYTF	TRBD1	.	TRBV18	TRBJ1-2
TGTGCCAGCAGTTTGGGCAGAAACACCGGGGAGCTGTTTTTT	CASSLGRNTGELFF	.	.	TRBV6-6	TRBJ2-2
TGTGCCAGCAGCTTAGTGGACAGGATTGGCTACACCTTC	CASSLVDRIGYTF	TRBD1	.	TRBV7-2	TRBJ1-2
TGTGCCAGCAGTTATGAGGTAGATACGCAGTATTTT	CASSYEVDTQYF	.	many	TRBV6-6	TRBJ2-3
TGTGCCAGCAGCTTAAGGAGGACAGGGGGCCTCTCTGGAAACACCATATATTTT	CASSLRRTGGLSGNTIYF	TRBD1	.	TRBV7-9	TRBJ1-3
TGTGCCTGGACGAGGACTAGCTCTGGAAACACCATATATTTT	CAWTRTSSGNTIYF	.	.	TRBV30	TRBJ1-3
TGTGCCAGCAGCTTAAGGGGACAGGGTGCATCGGGAGGAGGCTACGAGCAGTACTTC	CASSLRGQGASGGGYEQYF	TRBD1	.	TRBV7-8	TRBJ2-7